This is a list of T cell receptor beta chains from one sample in a study of control samples from healthy donors and cancer patients. Assay: immunoSEQ multiplex PCR; the TCRdb copy retains only in-frame clones and omits some. The sample holds around 72,000 clones, approximately 84% seen once. Sequences were obtained from blood. Receptors were obtained from a man between 50 and 59 years old in good health. Both conserved end residues are part of each CDR3. A D gene is named only where the DNA matches it firmly. Clone size is shown for a subset of rows, as once, few, many or a class of expanded clone.

V gene	D gene	clone size	J gene	CDR3 protein	CDR3 DNA
TRBV7-2	-	-	TRBJ2-2	CASSLSGAGNTGELFF	TGTGCCAGCAGCTTAAGTGGGGCAGGGAACACCGGGGAGCTGTTTTTT
TRBV5-5	-	-	TRBJ2-6	CASSLVDSSGANVLTF	TGTGCCAGCAGCTTGGTTGACAGCTCTGGGGCCAACGTCCTGACTTTC
TRBV2	TRBD2	-	TRBJ2-5	CASSVAGGPGETQYF	TGTGCCAGCAGTGTGGCGGGAGGGCCAGGAGAGACCCAGTACTTC
TRBV2	TRBD1	-	TRBJ2-3	CASRGDRGDGTQYF	TGTGCCAGCAGGGGGGACAGGGGAGATGGTACGCAGTATTTT
TRBV3-1/TRBV3-2	-	-	TRBJ1-3	CASSQGTPGNTIYF	TGTGCCAGCAGCCAAGGGACGCCTGGAAACACCATATATTTT
TRBV11-2	TRBD2	-	TRBJ2-3	CASSSAGGSLTDTQYF	TGTGCCAGCAGCTCCGCAGGCGGGAGTTTGACAGATACGCAGTATTTT
TRBV7-2	-	-	TRBJ1-3	CASSWGVRHTSGNTIYF	TGTGCCAGCAGCTGGGGGGTTAGACACACCTCTGGAAACACCATATATTTT
TRBV19	TRBD1	-	TRBJ1-5	CASSMGQGPGQPQHF	TGTGCCAGTAGTATGGGACAGGGCCCCGGTCAGCCCCAGCATTTT
TRBV28	-	few	TRBJ2-5	CASSDSGKETQYF	TGTGCCAGCAGTGATTCGGGGAAGGAGACCCAGTACTTC
TRBV12-3/TRBV12-4	-	-	TRBJ2-1	CASSLQENEQFF	TGTGCCAGCAGTTTACAGGAAAATGAGCAGTTCTTC
TRBV28	-	-	TRBJ2-7	CASSNYYEQYF	TGTGCCAGCAGCAACTACTACGAGCAGTACTTC
TRBV2	-	once	TRBJ2-7	CASSGIVDSYEQYF	TGTGCCAGCAGTGGTATTGTGGATTCCTACGAGCAGTACTTC
TRBV10-3	TRBD2	-	TRBJ2-3	CAISEAGGTDTQYF	TGTGCCATCAGTGAAGCGGGGGGGACAGATACGCAGTATTTT
TRBV10-3	-	-	TRBJ2-5	CAISGPKETQYF	TGTGCCATCTCGGGGCCAAAAGAGACCCAGTACTTC
TRBV18	-	-	TRBJ2-1	CASSPPANNEQFF	TGTGCCAGCTCACCCCCCGCGAATAATGAGCAGTTCTTC